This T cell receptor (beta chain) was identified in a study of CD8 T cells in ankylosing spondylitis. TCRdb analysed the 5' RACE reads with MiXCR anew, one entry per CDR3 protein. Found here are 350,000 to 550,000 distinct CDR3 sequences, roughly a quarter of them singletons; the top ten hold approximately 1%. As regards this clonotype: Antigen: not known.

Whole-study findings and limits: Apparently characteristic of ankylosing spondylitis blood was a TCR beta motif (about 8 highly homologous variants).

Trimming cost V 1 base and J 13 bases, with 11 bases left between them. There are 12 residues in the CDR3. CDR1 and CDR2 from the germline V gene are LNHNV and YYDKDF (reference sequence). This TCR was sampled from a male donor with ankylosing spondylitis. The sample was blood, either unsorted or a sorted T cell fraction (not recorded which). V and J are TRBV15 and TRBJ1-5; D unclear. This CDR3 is CATSRGSATQHF. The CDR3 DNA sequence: TGTGCCACCAGCAGAGGATCGGCCACTCAGCATTTT.